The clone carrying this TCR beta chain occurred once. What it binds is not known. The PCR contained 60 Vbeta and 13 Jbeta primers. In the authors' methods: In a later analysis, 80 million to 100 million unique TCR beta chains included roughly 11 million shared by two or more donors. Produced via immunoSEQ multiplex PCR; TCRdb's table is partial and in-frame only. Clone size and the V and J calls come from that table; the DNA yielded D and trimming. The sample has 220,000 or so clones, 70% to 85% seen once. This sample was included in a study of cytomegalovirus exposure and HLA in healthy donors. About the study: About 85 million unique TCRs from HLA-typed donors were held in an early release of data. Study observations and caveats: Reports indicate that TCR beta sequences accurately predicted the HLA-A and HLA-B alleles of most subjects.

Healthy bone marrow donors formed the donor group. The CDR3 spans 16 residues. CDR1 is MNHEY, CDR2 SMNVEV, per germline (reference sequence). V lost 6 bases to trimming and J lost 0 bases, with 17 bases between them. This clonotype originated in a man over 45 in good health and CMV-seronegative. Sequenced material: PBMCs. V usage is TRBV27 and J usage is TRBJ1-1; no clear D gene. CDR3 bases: TGTGCCAGCAGCCCATTCATGACCACTATGAACACTGAAGCTTTCTTT. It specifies CASSPFMTTMNTEAFF.